This is a list of T cell receptor beta chains from one sample in a study of T cell responses to AZD1222 COVID-19 vaccine. Sequenced by immunoSEQ multiplex PCR; TCRdb stores in-frame clones only, minus some. This sample has about 150,000 clones, with 80% to 95% found just once. Here the sequenced sample was peripheral blood, taken 28 days after the second AZD1222 dose. The receptors were sampled from an adult who received the AZD1222 COVID-19 vaccine. Both conserved end residues are part of each CDR3. D genes are given only for firm matches. Clone size, where shown, is once, few, many, or a class for clones that have expanded.

>TRBV19|TRBJ1-4|-|-
CANTNRCKRSATNEKLFF
TGTGCCAATACTAACAGGTGCAAACGCTCGGCAACTAATGAAAAACTGTTTTTT
>TRBV10-3|TRBJ2-2|-|TRBD2
CAISPSGGETGELFF
TGTGCCATCAGTCCTAGCGGGGGTGAAACCGGGGAGCTGTTTTTT
>TRBV6-2/TRBV6-3|TRBJ2-7|-|-
CASSRDRLYEQYF
TGTGCCAGCAGTCGAGACAGACTCTACGAGCAGTACTTC
>TRBV20-1|TRBJ2-7|-|-
CSARDLYEQYF
TGCAGTGCTAGGGACCTCTACGAGCAGTACTTC
>TRBV28|TRBJ1-5|once|-
CASSSLQLGNQPQHF
TGTGCCAGCAGTTCCCTCCAATTAGGGAATCAGCCCCAGCATTTT
>TRBV19|TRBJ1-5|-|-
CAMDTGPNQPQHF
TGTGCCATGGATACAGGGCCCAATCAGCCCCAGCATTTT
>TRBV5-1|TRBJ1-2|-|TRBD1
CASSMTGSINYGYTF
TGCGCCAGCAGCATGACAGGGAGTATAAACTATGGCTACACCTTC
>TRBV6-5|TRBJ1-5|-|-
CASSYSRNQPQHF
TGTGCCAGCAGTTACTCACGGAATCAGCCCCAGCATTTT
>TRBV19|TRBJ2-2|-|-
CASSTPPKNTGELFF
TGTGCCAGTAGTACCCCGCCAAAGAACACCGGGGAGCTGTTTTTT
>TRBV28|TRBJ2-3|-|-
CASSLFGFLKLKAVTQYF
TGTGCCAGCAGTTTATTTGGCTTCCTTAAATTAAAGGCAGTTACGCAGTATTTT
>TRBV6-1|TRBJ2-1|once|-
CASSDIGGYGWNEQFF
TGTGCCAGCAGTGACATCGGGGGTTATGGGTGGAATGAGCAGTTCTTC
>TRBV18|TRBJ1-5|-|TRBD1
CASSHGGQGLTGGQPQHF
TGTGCCAGCTCCCACGGTGGACAGGGTTTGACGGGGGGTCAGCCCCAGCATTTT
>TRBV2|TRBJ1-2|-|-
CASSGLGGRVNGYTF
TGTGCCAGCAGTGGGTTGGGGGGGCGAGTAAATGGCTACACCTTC
>TRBV7-2|TRBJ1-2|-|-
CASSFSASNYGYTF
TGTGCCAGCAGCTTCAGTGCATCTAACTATGGCTACACCTTC
>TRBV4-1|TRBJ2-5|-|TRBD2
CASSQGPSGGAREIQYF
TGCGCCAGCAGCCAAGGTCCTAGCGGGGGGGCCAGGGAGATCCAGTACTTC
>TRBV30|TRBJ1-5|-|-
CAWSPGPQPQHF
TGTGCCTGGAGTCCTGGTCCTCAGCCCCAGCATTTT
>TRBV6-5|TRBJ2-1|-|-
CASSYRGRPNEQFF
TGTGCCAGCAGTTACCGGGGGAGACCCAATGAGCAGTTCTTC
>TRBV28|TRBJ2-5|-|TRBD2
CATVSGSIAGETQYF
TGTGCCACCGTAAGCGGGAGTATTGCCGGGGAGACCCAGTACTTC
>TRBV3-1/TRBV3-2|TRBJ2-7|-|-
CASSQLGRGYEQYF
TGTGCCAGCAGCCAACTAGGTCGAGGCTACGAGCAGTACTTC
>TRBV7-2|TRBJ1-3|-|-
CASSPRQGNSGNTIYF
TGTGCCAGCAGCCCCCGGCAGGGGAACTCTGGAAACACCATATATTTT
>TRBV10-3|TRBJ2-5|-|-
CAISEQISGSETQYF
TGTGCCATCAGTGAGCAGATTAGCGGTTCAGAGACCCAGTACTTC
>TRBV6-5|TRBJ1-1|-|TRBD1
CASSHRGMNTEAFF
TGTGCCAGCAGTCACAGGGGAATGAACACTGAAGCTTTCTTT
>TRBV5-1|TRBJ2-7|few|-
CASRIDSYEQYF
TGCGCCAGCAGAATCGACAGCTACGAGCAGTACTTC
>TRBV12-5|TRBJ2-4|-|-
CASGLFGKNIQYF
TGTGCTAGTGGTTTGTTCGGCAAAAACATTCAGTACTTC
>TRBV5-4|TRBJ1-1|once|-
CASSLTGSSTEAFF
TGTGCCAGCAGCTTGACAGGGTCGAGCACTGAAGCTTTCTTT
>TRBV6-2/TRBV6-3|TRBJ1-2|-|TRBD1
CASTPTDREIRGYTF
TGTGCCAGCACCCCTACGGACAGGGAGATAAGAGGCTACACCTTC